This T cell receptor (beta chain) was profiled in a study of T cell responses to AZD1222 COVID-19 vaccine. Whole-study context: Second-dose intervals of approximately 4 or approximately 12 weeks were pooled.

This table comes from immunoSEQ multiplex PCR, and its TCRdb copy is limited to in-frame clones, with some not included. The table records 110,000 to 150,000 clones, about 93% of them present only once. The source is an adult in good health. The sample here was peripheral blood, taken on day 0 of AZD1222 vaccination.

CDR3 DNA sequence: TGTGCCAGTACTAGCGGGAGTTGGACCGGGGAGCTGTTTTTT. It specifies CASTSGSWTGELFF. The genes are TRBV19 and TRBJ2-2, with 10 bases matching TRBD2. CDR1 is LNHDA, CDR2 SQIVND, per germline (reference sequence). The length of the CDR3 is 14 residues. Trimming at V came to 7 bases and at J to 5 bases, leaving 4 bases not matched to a gene.